The TCR beta chain described here comes from a study of CD8 T cells in ankylosing spondylitis. This clonotype was seen a handful of times. No antigen is known for it. Study conclusions and caveats: In reactive arthritis synovial fluid and blood, some motif variants had been reported before. Blood of patients with ankylosing spondylitis appeared to be characterized by a TCR beta motif of seven or eight highly homologous variants.

Quantitative molecular-barcoded 5'-RACE generated the TCR beta libraries. TCRdb re-analysed the 5' RACE reads in MiXCR, keeping a single row per CDR3 protein. This table holds roughly 240,000 distinct CDR3 sequences, more than 25% found once. The sample comprised blood, either unsorted or a sorted T cell fraction (not recorded which). This receptor was taken from a male donor with ankylosing spondylitis or in good health (not recorded which).

CDR3 sequence (DNA): TGCAGTGCTAGAGATGTGGAGGGGGGGCCCACAGATACGCAGTATTTT. Translation: CSARDVEGGPTDTQYF. The chain couples TRBV20-1 to TRBJ2-3, with D tentatively TRBD2 (7 bases). Trimming took off 0 bases at V and 2 bases at J, with 15 bases between the two ends. Germline V gene lookup returns CDR1 DFQATT and CDR2 SNEGSKA (reference sequence). The CDR3 loop spans 16 amino acids.